The 10 T cell receptor beta chains presented below share a single source sample, sequenced in a study of T cells after yellow fever vaccination. TCRdb recomputed calls from the 5' RACE reads with MiXCR, one row per CDR3 protein. The sample holds fewer than 650,000 distinct CDR3 sequences, around a fifth seen once. Sequenced here: PBMCs, sampled about 20 days after the first yellow fever vaccination. The receptors come from a man younger than 30 who received the YFV17D yellow fever vaccine.

The chain employs TRBV7-8 and TRBJ2-7; D not resolved. Deletions cut 0 bases from V and 4 bases from J, with 13 bases between. This CDR3 comprises 15 residues. Germline CDR1 SGHVS, CDR2 FQNEAQ. CDR3 sequence reads: CASSLAGKPPYEQYF. The CDR3, as DNA: TGTGCCAGCAGCTTAGCAGGGAAACCACCTTACGAGCAGTACTTC. Supplemented by reference TRBV7-8 and TRBJ2-7, the full variable domain reads GAGVSQSPRYKVAKRGQDVALRCDPISGHVSLFWYQQALGQGPEFLTYFQNEAQLDKSGLPSDRFFAERPEGSVSTLKIQRTQQEDSAVYLCASSLAGKPPYEQYFGPGTRLTVT.

Many counts were recorded for this clonotype. The chain joins TRBV7-2 to TRBJ2-1; TRBD2 matches at 7 bases. This CDR3 is built from 15 residues. The trim removed 5 bases at V and 7 bases at J, leaving 11 bases unmatched. CDR1 is SGHTA and CDR2 is FQGNSA in the germline V gene. The CDR3 DNA sequence: TGTGCCAGCAGCGCGCCCGGGGGGTTTAATAATGAGCAGTTCTTC. Encoded protein: CASSAPGGFNNEQFF. Looking up the rest from reference TRBV7-2 and TRBJ2-1 gives the full variable domain: GAGVSQSPSNKVTEKGKDVELRCDPISGHTALYWYRQSLGQGLEFLIYFQGNSAPDKSGLPSDRFSAERTGGSVSTLTIQRTQQEDSAVYLCASSAPGGFNNEQFFGPGTRLTVL.

This clonotype was picked up many times. The chain has TRBV5-1 and TRBJ2-3, with TRBD1 as a possible D gene (5 bases). The V gene lost 4 bases and the J gene lost 4 bases, with 13 bases spanning the gap. CDR1 and CDR2 (germline): SGHRS, YFSETQ. The CDR3 loop spans 14 amino acids. The CDR3 DNA sequence: TGCGCCAGCAGCCCGGCCGGACATCCAGATACGCAGTATTTT. Translating it yields CASSPAGHPDTQYF.

The chain uses TRBV19 and TRBJ2-7; TRBD1 agrees at 9 bases. Trimming took 5 bases from V and 3 from J; bases not matched to a gene: 17. The CDR3 has 18 amino acids. Germline loops: CDR1 LNHDA, CDR2 SQIVND (reference sequence). The CDR3 DNA reads as TGTGCCAGTAGTTCAGCAATTTCCGGGACAGGGTTATTCTACGAGCAGTACTTC. Protein: CASSSAISGTGLFYEQYF.

For the CDR3, the DNA is TGTGCCAGCAGCCCCAAGTACCAAGAGACCCAGTACTTC. Protein sequence: CASSPKYQETQYF. The gene calls are TRBV7-3 and TRBJ2-5, with unresolved D. CDR3 size: 13 residues. V lost 5 bases and J lost 0, with 7 bases in between. Germline V gives CDR1 SGHTA, CDR2 FQGTGA.

V and J are TRBV19 and TRBJ2-4; D is undetermined. CDR3 size: 13 residues. V was shortened by 0 bases and J by 4 bases, with 4 bases between the two germline ends. CDR1 is LNHDA and CDR2 is SQIVND in the germline V gene (reference sequence). In DNA, the CDR3 is TGTGCCAGTAGTATAGACGCGAAAAACATTCAGTACTTC. This encodes CASSIDAKNIQYF.

The chain combines TRBV12-3 or TRBV12-4 with TRBJ2-1; D gene ambiguous. Trimming stripped 5 bases from V and 9 bases from J, with 17 bases between. The CDR3 has 14 amino acids. Written as DNA, the CDR3 is TGTGCCAGCAGTCCCAACGGGTCTCCGGGTGAGCAGTTCTTC. Amino acids: CASSPNGSPGEQFF.

J is TRBJ2-3 and V is TRBV5-1; D assignment may be TRBD1 or TRBD2 (6 bases each). Germline CDR1 and CDR2: SGHRS and YFSETQ. V was cut by 5 bases and J by 8 bases, with 33 bases left in between. The CDR3 runs to 19 residues. The DNA for the CDR3 is TGCGCCAGCAGTAACACCCCAGCAGCTTGGGGGGACACCCCTCGTACGCAGTATTTT. It codes for CASSNTPAAWGDTPRTQYF.

The V gene is TRBV11-2, the J gene TRBJ2-1; maybe TRBD2 (6 bases). In germline, CDR1 is SGHAT, CDR2 FQNNGV. Trimming stripped 1 base from V and 12 bases from J, with 10 bases between. The CDR3 has 12 residues. The CDR3 region is CASSLGGLGQFF. As DNA, the CDR3 is TGTGCCAGCAGCTTAGGGGGACTGGGGCAGTTCTTC.

This chain links TRBV4-2 with TRBJ2-1, with 7 nucleotides matching TRBD2. CDR3 length equals 12 residues. From germline, CDR1 is LGHNA and CDR2 YNFKEQ. The V segment lost 3 bases and the J segment 7 bases; nucleotides outside the gene matches: 0. CDR3 sequence (DNA): TGTGCCAGCAGCCACGGGGGGAATGAGCAGTTCTTC. It translates to CASSHGGNEQFF.